The clone carrying this TCR beta chain came up once. The target antigen is unknown. Spiking of synthetic TCR analog templates was performed in each PCR. Here immunoSEQ multiplex PCR was the method, and the copy in TCRdb shows in-frame clones only, minus some. The profile shows some 51,000 clones, around 90% of them singletons. These data come from a study of PD-L1 blockade in urothelial cancer. Overall study context: About 90% of the 29 patients comprised males who had bladder-origin urothelial cancer. Broader study findings: Patients with below-median pretreatment blood clonality survived longer.

Time point indicated: peripheral blood 6 weeks after treatment start. This CDR3 is built from 15 residues. The germline V gene encodes CDR1 SGHRS and CDR2 YFSETQ. The V end lost 4 bases, the J end lost 7 bases, and 21 bases lay between the germline ends. The chain joins TRBV5-1 to TRBJ2-7; possibly TRBD1 for D (5 bases). Sequencing was performed on PBMCs, taken around atezolizumab (anti-PD-L1) treatment. The clonotype was recovered from a man in his 60s with urothelial cancer. CDR3 sequence: CASSGQGRGRGEQYF. The DNA of the CDR3 is TGCGCCAGCAGCGGGCAGGGAAGGGGTAGGGGAGAGCAGTACTTC. The entire variable domain, with the rest obtained from reference TRBV5-1 and TRBJ2-7, is as follows: KAGVTQTPRYLIKTRGQQVTLSCSPISGHRSVSWYQQTPGQGLQFLFEYFSETQRNKGNFPGRFSGRQFSNSRSEMNVSTLELGDSALYLCASSGQGRGRGEQYFGPGTRLTVT.